Each of the 7 T cell receptor beta chains below was sequenced from the same sample in a study of T cell changes during pregnancy in multiple sclerosis. Method: immunoSEQ multiplex PCR; TCRdb's copy keeps in-frame clones and lacks some. The sample lists about 23,000 clones; roughly 90% were seen once. The source was CD8+ T cells from peripheral blood mononuclear cells, collected after pregnancy. The origin of the receptors is a female donor with multiple sclerosis, enrolled in a pregnancy study.

The chain uses TRBV6-5 and TRBJ2-3; D is ambiguous. V lost 2 bases, J lost 2 bases, and 5 bases lay in between. This CDR3 has 13 amino acids. Germline V lookup: CDR1 MNHEY, CDR2 SVGAGI. In DNA, the CDR3 is TGTGCCAGCAGTTACCTCTCCACAGATACGCAGTATTTT. Translated, it gives CASSYLSTDTQYF.

The V gene is TRBV5-1, the J gene TRBJ2-3; 15 positions match TRBD2. Germline V gene data show CDR1 as SGHRS and CDR2 as YFSETQ. The CDR3 contains 19 residues. V shed 4 bases, J shed 0 bases, and the junction held 9 bases outside the gene matches. CDR3 DNA: TGCGCCAGCAGCCCTCAAGGACTAGCGGGAGGGACTAGCACAGATACGCAGTATTTT. It specifies CASSPQGLAGGTSTDTQYF.

The V gene is TRBV2, the J gene TRBJ2-2, with 10 bases identical to TRBD2. The CDR3 runs to 17 residues. Germline loops: CDR1 SNHLY, CDR2 FYNNEI. After removal of 4 bases from V and 3 bases from J, the junction contained 8 bases not matched to a gene. This CDR3 is CASSVSPSGGYTGELFF. Written as DNA, the CDR3 is TGTGCCAGCAGTGTCTCCCCTAGCGGGGGCTACACCGGGGAGCTGTTTTTT.

This clone was seen a single time. The J gene is TRBJ1-2, the V gene TRBV19, with unresolved D. The CDR3 is 13 residues long. V shed 2 bases and J shed 3 bases, with 7 bases lying between them. Germline V CDR1 and CDR2: LNHDA, SQIVND (reference sequence). CDR3 nucleotide sequence: TGTGCCAGTAGTATAATGGCGGACTATGGCTACACCTTC. Translated, it gives CASSIMADYGYTF.

The V gene is TRBV7-9, the J gene TRBJ2-1; TRBD2 might be the D (6 bases). Germline V lookup: CDR1 SEHNR, CDR2 FQNEAQ (reference sequence). Between the trimmed V and J ends, which lost 0 bases and 7 bases, there was a span of 13 bases. The CDR3 covers 15 residues. The CDR3 protein is CASSLAGLGGNEQFF. The DNA for the CDR3 is TGTGCCAGCAGCTTAGCGGGACTGGGTGGGAATGAGCAGTTCTTC. The variable domain in full, with the rest retrieved from reference TRBV7-9 and TRBJ2-1, is DTGVSQNPRHKITKRGQNVTFRCDPISEHNRLYWYRQTLGQGPEFLTYFQNEAQLEKSRLLSDRFSAERPKGSFSTLEIQRTEQGDSAMYLCASSLAGLGGNEQFFGPGTRLTVL.

The chain employs TRBV10-3 and TRBJ2-5; the D gene is possibly TRBD1 (6 bases). CDR1 and CDR2 (germline): ENHRY, SYGVKD. Deletions cut 0 bases from V and 5 bases from J, with 16 bases between. CDR3 length: 16 residues. The CDR3 protein is CAISESRGEPKETQYF. The CDR3 DNA follows: TGTGCCATCAGTGAGTCCAGGGGCGAACCTAAGGAGACCCAGTACTTC.

V gene TRBV6-4 combines with J gene TRBJ2-3, with TRBD2 identical over 10 bases. The CDR3 loop spans 15 amino acids. CDR1 and CDR2 from the germline V gene are MRHNA and SNTAGT. V was clipped by 7 bases and J by 4 bases; unmatched bases: 8. The chain's CDR3 is CASKPGTSVSDTQYF. For the CDR3, the DNA is TGTGCCAGCAAACCCGGGACTAGCGTGTCAGATACGCAGTATTTT.